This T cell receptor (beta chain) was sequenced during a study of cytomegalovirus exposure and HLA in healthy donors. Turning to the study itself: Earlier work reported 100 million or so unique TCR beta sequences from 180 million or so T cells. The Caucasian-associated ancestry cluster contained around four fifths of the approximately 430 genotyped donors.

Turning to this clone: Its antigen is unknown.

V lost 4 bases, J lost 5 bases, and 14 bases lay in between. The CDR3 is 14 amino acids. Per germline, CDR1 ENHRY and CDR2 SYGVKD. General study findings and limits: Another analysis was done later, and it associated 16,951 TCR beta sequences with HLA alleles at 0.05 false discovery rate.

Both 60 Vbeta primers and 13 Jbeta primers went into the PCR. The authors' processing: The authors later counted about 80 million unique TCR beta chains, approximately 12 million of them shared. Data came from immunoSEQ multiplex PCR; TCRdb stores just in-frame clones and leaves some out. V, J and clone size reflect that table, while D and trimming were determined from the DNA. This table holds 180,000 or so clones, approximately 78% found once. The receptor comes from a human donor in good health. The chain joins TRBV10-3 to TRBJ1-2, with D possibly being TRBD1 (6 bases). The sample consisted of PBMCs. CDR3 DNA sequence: TGTGCCATCAGTGCTTCGGACAGAGGATATGGCTACACCTTC. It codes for CAISASDRGYGYTF.